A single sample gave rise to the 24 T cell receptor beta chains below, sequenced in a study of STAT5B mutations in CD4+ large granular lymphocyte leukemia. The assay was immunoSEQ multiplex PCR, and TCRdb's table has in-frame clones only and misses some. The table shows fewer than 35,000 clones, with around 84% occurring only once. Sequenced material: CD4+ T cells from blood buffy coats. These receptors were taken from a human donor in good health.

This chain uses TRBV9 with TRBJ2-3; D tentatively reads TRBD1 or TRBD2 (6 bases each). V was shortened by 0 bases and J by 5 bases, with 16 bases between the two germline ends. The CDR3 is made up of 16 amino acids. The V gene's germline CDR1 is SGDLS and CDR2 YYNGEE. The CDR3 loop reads CASSVGDSRGGDTQYF. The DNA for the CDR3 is TGTGCCAGCAGCGTAGGGGACTCACGAGGGGGAGATACGCAGTATTTT.

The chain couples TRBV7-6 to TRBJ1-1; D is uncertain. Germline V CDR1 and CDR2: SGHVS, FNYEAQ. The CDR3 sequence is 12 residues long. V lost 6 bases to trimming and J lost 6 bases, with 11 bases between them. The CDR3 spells CASSGAGSEAFF. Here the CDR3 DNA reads TGTGCCAGCAGTGGAGCGGGCTCTGAAGCTTTCTTT.

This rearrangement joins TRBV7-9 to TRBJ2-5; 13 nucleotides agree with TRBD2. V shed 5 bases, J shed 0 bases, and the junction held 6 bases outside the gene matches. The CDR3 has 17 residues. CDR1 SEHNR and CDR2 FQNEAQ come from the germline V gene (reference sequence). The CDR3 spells CASSPGLAGAYQETQYF. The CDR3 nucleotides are TGTGCCAGCAGCCCCGGACTAGCGGGGGCGTACCAAGAGACCCAGTACTTC.

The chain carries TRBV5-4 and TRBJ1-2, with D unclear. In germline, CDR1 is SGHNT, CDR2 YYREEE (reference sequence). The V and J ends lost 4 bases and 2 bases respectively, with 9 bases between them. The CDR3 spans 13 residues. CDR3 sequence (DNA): TGTGCCAGCAGCCCAACCGGCAACTATGGCTACACCTTC. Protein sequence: CASSPTGNYGYTF. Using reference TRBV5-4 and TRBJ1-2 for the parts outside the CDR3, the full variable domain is ETGVTQSPTHLIKTRGQQVTLRCSSQSGHNTVSWYQQALGQGPQFIFQYYREEENGRGNFPPRFSGLQFPNYSSELNVNALELDDSALYLCASSPTGNYGYTFGSGTRLTVV.

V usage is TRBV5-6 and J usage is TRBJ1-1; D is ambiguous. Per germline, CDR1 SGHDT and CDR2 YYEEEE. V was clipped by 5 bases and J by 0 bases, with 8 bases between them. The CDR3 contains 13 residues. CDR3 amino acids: CASRAHVNTEAFF. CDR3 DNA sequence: TGTGCCAGCAGAGCCCACGTGAACACTGAAGCTTTCTTT.

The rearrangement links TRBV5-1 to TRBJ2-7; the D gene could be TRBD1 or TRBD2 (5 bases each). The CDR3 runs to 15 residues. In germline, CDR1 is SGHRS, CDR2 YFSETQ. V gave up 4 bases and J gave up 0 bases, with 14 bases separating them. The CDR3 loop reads CASSPTGTISYEQYF. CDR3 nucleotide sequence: TGCGCCAGCAGCCCTACCGGGACGATCTCCTACGAGCAGTACTTC.

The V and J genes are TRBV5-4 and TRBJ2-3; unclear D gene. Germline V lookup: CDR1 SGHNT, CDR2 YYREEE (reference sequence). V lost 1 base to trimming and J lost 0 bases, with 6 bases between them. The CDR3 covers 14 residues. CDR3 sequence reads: CASSLSVSTDTQYF. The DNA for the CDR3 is TGTGCCAGCAGCTTGTCGGTTAGCACAGATACGCAGTATTTT.

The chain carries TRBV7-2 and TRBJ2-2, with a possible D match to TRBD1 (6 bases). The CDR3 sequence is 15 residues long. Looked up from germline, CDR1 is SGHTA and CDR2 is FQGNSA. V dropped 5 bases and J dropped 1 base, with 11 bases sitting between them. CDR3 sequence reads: CASSPDRLNTGELFF. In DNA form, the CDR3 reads TGTGCCAGCAGCCCCGACAGGTTGAACACCGGGGAGCTGTTTTTT.

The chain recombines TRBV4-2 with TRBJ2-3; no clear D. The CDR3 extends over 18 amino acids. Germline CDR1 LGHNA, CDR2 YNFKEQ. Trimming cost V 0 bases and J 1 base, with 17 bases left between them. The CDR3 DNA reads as TGTGCCAGCAGCCAAGAAACCGGACCCAGGTGGGGCACAGATACGCAGTATTTT. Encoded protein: CASSQETGPRWGTDTQYF.

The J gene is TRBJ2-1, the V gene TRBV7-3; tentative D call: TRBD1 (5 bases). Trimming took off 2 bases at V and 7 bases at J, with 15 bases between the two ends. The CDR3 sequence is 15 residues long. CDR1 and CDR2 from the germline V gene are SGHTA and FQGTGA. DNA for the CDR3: TGTGCCAGCAGCTTATCAGGGCGTGGAGTAAATGAGCAGTTCTTC. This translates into CASSLSGRGVNEQFF.

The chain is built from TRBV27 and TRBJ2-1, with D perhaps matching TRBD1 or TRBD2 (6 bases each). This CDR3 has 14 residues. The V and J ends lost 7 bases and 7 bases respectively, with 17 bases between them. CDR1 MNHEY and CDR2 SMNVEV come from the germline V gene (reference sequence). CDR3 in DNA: TGTGCCAGCATCCTTCGGCTAGGGGGGAATGAGCAGTTCTTC. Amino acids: CASILRLGGNEQFF.

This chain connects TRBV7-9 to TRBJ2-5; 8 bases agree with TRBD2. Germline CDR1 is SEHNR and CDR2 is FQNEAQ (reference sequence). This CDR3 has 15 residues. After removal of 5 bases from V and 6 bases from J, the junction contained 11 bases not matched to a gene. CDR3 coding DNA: TGTGCCAGCAGCGCCCAAAGCGGGAGACAACAGACCCAGTACTTC. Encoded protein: CASSAQSGRQQTQYF.

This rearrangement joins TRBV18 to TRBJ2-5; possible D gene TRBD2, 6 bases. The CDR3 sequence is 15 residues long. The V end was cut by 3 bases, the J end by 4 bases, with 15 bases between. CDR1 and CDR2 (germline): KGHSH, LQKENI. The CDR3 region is CASSPFRERVETQYF. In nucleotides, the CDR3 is TGTGCCAGCTCACCGTTTCGGGAGCGTGTAGAGACCCAGTACTTC.

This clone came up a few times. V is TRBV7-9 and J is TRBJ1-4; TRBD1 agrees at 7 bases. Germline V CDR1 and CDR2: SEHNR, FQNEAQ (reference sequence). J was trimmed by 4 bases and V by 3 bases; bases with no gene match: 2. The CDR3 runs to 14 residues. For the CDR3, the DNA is TGTGCCAGCAGCTTCGGACAGGATAATGAAAAACTGTTTTTT. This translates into CASSFGQDNEKLFF.

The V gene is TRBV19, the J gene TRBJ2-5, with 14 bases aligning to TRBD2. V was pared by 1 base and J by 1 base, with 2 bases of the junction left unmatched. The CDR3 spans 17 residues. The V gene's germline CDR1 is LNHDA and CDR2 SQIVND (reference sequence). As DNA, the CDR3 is TGTGCCAGTAGTATAGGGACTAGCGGGGGGTTCCAAGAGACCCAGTACTTC. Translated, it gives CASSIGTSGGFQETQYF.

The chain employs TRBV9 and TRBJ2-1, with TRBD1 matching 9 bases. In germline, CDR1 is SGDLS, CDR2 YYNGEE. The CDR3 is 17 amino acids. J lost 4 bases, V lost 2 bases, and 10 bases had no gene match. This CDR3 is CASSVKSGQGYYNEQFF. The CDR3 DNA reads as TGTGCCAGCAGCGTTAAGTCAGGACAGGGGTATTACAATGAGCAGTTCTTC.

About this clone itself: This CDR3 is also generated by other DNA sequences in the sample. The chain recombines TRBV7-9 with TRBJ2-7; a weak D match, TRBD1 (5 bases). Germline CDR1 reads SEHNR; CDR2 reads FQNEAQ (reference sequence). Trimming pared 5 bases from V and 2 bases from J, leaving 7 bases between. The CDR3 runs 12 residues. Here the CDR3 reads CASSRGTYEQYF. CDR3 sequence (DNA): TGTGCCAGCAGCAGGGGTACCTACGAGCAGTACTTC.

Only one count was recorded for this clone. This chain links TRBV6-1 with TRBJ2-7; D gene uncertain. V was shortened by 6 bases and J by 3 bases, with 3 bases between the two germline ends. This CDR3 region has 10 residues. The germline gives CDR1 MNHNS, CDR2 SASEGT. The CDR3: CASSFYEQYF. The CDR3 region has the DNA TGTGCCAGCAGCTTCTACGAGCAGTACTTC.

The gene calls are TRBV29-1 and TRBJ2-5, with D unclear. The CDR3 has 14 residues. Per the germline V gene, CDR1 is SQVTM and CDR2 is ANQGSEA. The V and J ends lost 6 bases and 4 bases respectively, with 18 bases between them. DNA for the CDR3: TGCAGCGTCGTTGACCCCCTGGTTGGAGAGACCCAGTACTTC. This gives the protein CSVVDPLVGETQYF.

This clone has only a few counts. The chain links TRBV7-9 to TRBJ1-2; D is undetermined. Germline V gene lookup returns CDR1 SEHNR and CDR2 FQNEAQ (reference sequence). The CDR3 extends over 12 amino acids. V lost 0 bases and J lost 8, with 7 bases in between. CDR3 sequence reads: CASSLAGQGYTF. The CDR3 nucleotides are TGTGCCAGCAGCTTAGCAGGGCAGGGCTACACCTTC.

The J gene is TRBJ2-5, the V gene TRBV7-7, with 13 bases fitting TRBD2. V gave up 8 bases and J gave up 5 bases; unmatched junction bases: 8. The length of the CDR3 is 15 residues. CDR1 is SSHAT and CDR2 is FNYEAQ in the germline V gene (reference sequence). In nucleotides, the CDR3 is TGTGCCAGCGGGGGACTAGCGGGAATACAGGAGACCCAGTACTTC. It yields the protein CASGGLAGIQETQYF.

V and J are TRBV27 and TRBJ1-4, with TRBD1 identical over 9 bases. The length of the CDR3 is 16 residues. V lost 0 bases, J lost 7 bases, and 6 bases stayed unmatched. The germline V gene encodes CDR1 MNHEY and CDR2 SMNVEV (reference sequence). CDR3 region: CASSLSGQGRGEKLFF. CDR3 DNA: TGTGCCAGCAGTTTATCGGGACAGGGAAGGGGTGAAAAACTGTTTTTT.

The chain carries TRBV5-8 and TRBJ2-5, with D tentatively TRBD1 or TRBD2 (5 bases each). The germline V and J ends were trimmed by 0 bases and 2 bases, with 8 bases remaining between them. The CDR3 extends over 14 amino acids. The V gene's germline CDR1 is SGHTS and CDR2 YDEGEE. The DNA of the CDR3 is TGTGCCAGCAGCTTGGCATGGGGGCAAGAGACCCAGTACTTC. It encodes CASSLAWGQETQYF.

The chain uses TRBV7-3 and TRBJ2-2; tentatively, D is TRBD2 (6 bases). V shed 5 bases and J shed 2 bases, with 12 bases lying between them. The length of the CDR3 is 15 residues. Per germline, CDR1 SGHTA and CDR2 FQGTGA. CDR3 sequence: CASSLGLANTGELFF. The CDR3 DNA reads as TGTGCCAGCAGCCTGGGACTGGCAAACACCGGGGAGCTGTTTTTT.